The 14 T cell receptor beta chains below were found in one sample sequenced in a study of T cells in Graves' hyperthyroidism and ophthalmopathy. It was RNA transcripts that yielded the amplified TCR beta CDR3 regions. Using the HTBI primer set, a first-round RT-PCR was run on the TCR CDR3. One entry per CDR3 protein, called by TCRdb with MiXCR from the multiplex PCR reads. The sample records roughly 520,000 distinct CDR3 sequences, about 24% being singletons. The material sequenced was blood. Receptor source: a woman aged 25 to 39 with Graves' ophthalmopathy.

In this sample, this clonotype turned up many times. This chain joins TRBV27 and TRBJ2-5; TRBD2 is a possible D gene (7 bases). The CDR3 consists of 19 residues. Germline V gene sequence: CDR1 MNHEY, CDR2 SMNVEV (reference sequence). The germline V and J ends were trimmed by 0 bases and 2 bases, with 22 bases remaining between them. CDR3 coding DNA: TGTGCCAGCAGTTTATCGGGGGGGCTAGCGGATACCTATCAAGAGACCCAGTACTTC. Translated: CASSLSGGLADTYQETQYF.

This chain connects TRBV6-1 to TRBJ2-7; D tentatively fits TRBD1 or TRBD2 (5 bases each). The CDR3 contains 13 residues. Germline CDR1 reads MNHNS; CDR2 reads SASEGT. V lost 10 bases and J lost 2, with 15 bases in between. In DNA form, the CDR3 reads TGTGCCATCATGGGGACGCTGGCCTACGAGCAGTACTTC. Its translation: CAIMGTLAYEQYF.

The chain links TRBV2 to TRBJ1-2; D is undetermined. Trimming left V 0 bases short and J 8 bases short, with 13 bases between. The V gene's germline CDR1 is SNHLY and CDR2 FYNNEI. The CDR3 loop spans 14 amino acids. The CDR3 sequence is CASSEAEPPRGYTF. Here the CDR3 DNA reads TGTGCCAGCAGTGAAGCCGAGCCTCCCCGGGGCTACACCTTC.

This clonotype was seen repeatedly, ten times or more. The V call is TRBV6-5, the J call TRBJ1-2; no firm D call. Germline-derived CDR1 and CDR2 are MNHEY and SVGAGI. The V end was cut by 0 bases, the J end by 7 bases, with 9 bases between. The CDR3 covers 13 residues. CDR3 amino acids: CASSYSGAGGYTF. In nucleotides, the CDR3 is TGTGCCAGCAGTTACTCGGGCGCGGGTGGCTACACCTTC.

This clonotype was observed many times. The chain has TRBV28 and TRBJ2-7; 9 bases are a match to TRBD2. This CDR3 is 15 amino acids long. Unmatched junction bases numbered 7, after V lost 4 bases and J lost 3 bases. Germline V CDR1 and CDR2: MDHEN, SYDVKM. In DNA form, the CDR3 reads TGTGCCAGCAGTTCCATAGCGGGGGCCCTCTACGAGCAGTACTTC. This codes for CASSSIAGALYEQYF. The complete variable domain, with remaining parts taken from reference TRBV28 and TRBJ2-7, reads DVKVTQSSRYLVKRTGEKVFLECVQDMDHENMFWYRQDPGLGLRLIYFSYDVKMKEKGDIPEGYSVSREKKERFSLILESASTNQTSMYLCASSSIAGALYEQYFGPGTRLTVT.

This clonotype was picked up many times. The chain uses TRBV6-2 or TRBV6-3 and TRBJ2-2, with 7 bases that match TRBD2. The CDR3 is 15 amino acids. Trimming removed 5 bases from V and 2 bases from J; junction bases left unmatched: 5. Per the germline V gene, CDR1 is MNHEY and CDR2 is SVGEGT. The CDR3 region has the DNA TGTGCCAGCAGTCCCCGGACTAGAAACACCGGGGAGCTGTTTTTT. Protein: CASSPRTRNTGELFF.

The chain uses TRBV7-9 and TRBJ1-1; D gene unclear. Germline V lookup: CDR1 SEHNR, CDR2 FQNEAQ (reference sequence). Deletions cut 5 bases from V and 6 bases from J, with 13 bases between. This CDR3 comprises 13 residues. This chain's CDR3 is CASSLLGVSEAFF. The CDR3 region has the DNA TGTGCCAGCAGCCTACTCGGGGTCTCTGAAGCTTTCTTT.

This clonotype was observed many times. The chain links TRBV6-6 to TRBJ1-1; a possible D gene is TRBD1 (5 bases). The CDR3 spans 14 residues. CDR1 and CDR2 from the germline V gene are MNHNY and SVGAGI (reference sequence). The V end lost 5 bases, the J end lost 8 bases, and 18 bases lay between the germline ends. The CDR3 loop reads CASSPIGGGVEAFF. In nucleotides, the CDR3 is TGTGCCAGCAGTCCAATCGGGGGGGGAGTAGAAGCTTTCTTT.

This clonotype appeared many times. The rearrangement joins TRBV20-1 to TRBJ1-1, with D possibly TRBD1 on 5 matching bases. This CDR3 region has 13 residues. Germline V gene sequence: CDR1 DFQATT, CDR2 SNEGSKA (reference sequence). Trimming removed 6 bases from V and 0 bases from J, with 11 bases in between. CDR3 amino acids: CSAPGPLNTEAFF. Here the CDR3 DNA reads TGCAGTGCCCCGGGACCGTTGAACACTGAAGCTTTCTTT.

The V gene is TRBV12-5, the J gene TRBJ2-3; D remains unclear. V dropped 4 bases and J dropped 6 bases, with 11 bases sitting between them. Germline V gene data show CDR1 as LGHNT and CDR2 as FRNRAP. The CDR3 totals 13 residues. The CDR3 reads CASGSGARDTQYF. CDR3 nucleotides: TGTGCTAGTGGTTCCGGAGCCCGGGATACGCAGTATTTT.

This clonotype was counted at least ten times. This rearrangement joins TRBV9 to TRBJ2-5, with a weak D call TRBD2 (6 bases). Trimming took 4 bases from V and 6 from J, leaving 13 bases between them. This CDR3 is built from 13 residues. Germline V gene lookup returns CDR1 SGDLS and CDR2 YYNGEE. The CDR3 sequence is CASSSGGAQTQYF. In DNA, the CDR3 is TGTGCCAGCAGCTCAGGAGGGGCCCAGACCCAGTACTTC.

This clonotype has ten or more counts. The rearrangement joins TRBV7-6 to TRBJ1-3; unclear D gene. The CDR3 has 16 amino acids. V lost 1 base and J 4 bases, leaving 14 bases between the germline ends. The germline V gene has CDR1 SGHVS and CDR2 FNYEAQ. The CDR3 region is CASSLDRGWMGNTIYF. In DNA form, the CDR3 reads TGTGCCAGCAGCTTAGATCGGGGTTGGATGGGAAACACCATATATTTT.

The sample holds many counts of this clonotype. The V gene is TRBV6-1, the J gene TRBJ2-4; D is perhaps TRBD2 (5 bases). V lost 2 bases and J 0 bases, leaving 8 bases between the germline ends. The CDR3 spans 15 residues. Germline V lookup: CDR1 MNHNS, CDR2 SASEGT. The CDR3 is CASSERRVAKNIQYF. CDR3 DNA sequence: TGTGCCAGCAGTGAAAGGCGGGTAGCCAAAAACATTCAGTACTTC.

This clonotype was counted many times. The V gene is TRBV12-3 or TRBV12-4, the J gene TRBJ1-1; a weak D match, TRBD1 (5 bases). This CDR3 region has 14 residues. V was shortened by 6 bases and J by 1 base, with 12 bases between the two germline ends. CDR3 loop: CASSRQRKNTEAFF. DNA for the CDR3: TGTGCCAGCAGCCGACAGAGGAAGAACACTGAAGCTTTCTTT.